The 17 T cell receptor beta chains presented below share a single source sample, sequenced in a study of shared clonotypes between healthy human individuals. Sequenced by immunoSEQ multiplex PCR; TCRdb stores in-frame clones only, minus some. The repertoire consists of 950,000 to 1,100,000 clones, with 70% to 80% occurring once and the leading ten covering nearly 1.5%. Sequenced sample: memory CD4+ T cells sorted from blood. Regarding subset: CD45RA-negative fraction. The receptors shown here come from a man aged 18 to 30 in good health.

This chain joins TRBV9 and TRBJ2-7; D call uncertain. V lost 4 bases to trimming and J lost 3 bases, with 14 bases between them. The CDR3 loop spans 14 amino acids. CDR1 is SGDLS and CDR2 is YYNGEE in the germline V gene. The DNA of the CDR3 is TGTGCCAGCAGCCTAGGAGCGACCGGCTACGAGCAGTACTTC. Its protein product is CASSLGATGYEQYF.

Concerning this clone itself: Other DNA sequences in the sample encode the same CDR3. Here the CDR3 reads CSVGGTGNTEAFF. CDR3 nucleotides: TGCAGCGTTGGCGGGACAGGGAACACTGAAGCTTTCTTT. The V gene is TRBV29-1, the J gene TRBJ1-1; 8 positions match TRBD1. CDR1 and CDR2 from the germline V gene are SQVTM and ANQGSEA. The V and J ends lost 4 bases and 1 base, in that order; junction bases with no gene match: 2. The length of the CDR3 is 13 residues.

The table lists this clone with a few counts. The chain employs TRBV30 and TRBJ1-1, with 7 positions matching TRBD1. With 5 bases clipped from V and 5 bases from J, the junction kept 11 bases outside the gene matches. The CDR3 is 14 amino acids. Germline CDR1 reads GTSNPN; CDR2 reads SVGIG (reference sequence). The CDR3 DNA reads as TGTGCCTGGCTAGGGTGGAGGGGGCAGACTGAAGCTTTCTTT. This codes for CAWLGWRGQTEAFF.

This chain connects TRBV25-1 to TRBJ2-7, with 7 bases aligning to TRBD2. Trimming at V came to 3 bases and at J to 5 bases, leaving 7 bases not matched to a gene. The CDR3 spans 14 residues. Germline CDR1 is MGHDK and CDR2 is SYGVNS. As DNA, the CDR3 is TGTGCCAGCAGTGATCCTTTGGGGGGGAACGAGCAGTACTTC. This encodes CASSDPLGGNEQYF.

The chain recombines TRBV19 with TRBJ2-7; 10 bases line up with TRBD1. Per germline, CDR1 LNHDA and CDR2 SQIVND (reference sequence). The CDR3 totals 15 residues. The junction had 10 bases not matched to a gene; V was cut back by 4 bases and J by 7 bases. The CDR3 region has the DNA TGTGCCAGTAGTACCTCCGGGACAGGGGCCAGGGAGCAGTACTTC. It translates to CASSTSGTGAREQYF.

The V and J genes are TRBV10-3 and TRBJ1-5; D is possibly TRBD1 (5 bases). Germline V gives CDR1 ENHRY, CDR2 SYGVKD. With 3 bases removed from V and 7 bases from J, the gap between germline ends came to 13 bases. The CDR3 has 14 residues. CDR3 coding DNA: TGTGCCATCAGTGACGGGGAAACAGGCCAGCCCCAGCATTTT. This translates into CAISDGETGQPQHF.

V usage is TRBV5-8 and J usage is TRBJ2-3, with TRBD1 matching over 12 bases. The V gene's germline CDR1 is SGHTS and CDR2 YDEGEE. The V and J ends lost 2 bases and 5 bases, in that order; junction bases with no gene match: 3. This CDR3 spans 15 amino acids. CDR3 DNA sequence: TGTGCCAGCAGCTTTGGGACAGGGGGCCTAGATACGCAGTATTTT. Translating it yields CASSFGTGGLDTQYF.

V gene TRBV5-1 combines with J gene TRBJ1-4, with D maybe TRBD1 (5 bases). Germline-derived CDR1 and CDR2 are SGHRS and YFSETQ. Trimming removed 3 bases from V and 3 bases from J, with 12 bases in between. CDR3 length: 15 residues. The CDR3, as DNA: TGCGCCAGCAGCTACCCCGGGGGGGCTAATGAAAAACTGTTTTTT. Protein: CASSYPGGANEKLFF.

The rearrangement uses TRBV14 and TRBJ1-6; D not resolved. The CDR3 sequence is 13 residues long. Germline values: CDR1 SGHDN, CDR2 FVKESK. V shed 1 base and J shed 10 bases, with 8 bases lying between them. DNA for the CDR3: TGTGCCAGCAGCCAAGCCCCTTTCTCACCCCTCCACTTT. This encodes CASSQAPFSPLHF.

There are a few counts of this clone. The DNA of the CDR3 is TGTGCCAGCACAACCCCGACAGGGAATTATACGTGTTCCTACGAGCAGTACTTC. Its protein is CASTTPTGNYTCSYEQYF. The chain recombines TRBV27 with TRBJ2-7, with 7 bases fitting TRBD1. CDR1 and CDR2 from the germline V gene are MNHEY and SMNVEV (reference sequence). The trim removed 7 bases at V and 1 base at J, leaving 19 bases unmatched. CDR3 length: 18 residues.

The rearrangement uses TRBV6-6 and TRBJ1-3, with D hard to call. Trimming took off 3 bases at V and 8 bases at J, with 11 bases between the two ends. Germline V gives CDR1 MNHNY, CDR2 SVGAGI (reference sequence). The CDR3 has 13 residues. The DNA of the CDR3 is TGTGCCAGCAGTTATATGTTCTTGGACACCATATATTTT. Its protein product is CASSYMFLDTIYF.

DNA of the CDR3: TGTGCCAGCAGCAAATCCGGGACAGGGTCTTTCTATGGCTACACCTTC. It codes for CASSKSGTGSFYGYTF. The chain recombines TRBV7-2 with TRBJ1-2, with 9 bases identical to TRBD1. The V gene end was trimmed by 5 bases and the J gene end by 4 bases; junction bases not matched to a gene: 11. The CDR3 totals 16 residues. Germline CDR1 and CDR2: SGHTA and FQGNSA.

The CDR3 DNA reads as TGCGCCAGCAGCTTGGCGGGCGACTCCGGCTACACCTTC. It translates to CASSLAGDSGYTF. This rearrangement joins TRBV5-1 to TRBJ1-2; D remains ambiguous. V was shortened by 0 bases and J by 8 bases, with 11 bases between the two germline ends. The CDR3 loop spans 13 amino acids. Germline CDR1 SGHRS, CDR2 YFSETQ.

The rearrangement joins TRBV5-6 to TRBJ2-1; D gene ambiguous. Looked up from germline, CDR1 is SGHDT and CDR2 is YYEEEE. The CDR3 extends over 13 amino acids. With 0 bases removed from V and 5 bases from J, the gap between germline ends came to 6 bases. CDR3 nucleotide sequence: TGTGCCAGCAGCTTGGACCGGAACAATGAGCAGTTCTTC. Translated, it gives CASSLDRNNEQFF.

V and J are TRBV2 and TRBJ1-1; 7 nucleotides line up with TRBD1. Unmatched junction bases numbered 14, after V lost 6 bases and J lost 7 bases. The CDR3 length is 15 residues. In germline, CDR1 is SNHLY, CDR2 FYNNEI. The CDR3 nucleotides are TGTGCCAGCAGGCCCGGGAACAGGGGATCTGGTGAAGCTTTCTTT. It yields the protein CASRPGNRGSGEAFF.

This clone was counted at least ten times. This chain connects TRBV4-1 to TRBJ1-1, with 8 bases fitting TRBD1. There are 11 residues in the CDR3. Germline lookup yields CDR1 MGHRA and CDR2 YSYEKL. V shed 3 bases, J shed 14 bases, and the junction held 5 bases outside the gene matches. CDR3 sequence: CASSHRGQAFF. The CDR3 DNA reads TGCGCCAGCAGCCATAGGGGACAGGCGTTCTTT.

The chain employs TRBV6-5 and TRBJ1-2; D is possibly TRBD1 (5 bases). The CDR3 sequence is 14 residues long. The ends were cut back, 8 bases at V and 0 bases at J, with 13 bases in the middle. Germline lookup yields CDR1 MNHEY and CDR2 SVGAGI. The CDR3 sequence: CASLDSGTNYGYTF. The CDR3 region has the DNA TGTGCCAGCTTAGACTCAGGGACTAACTATGGCTACACCTTC.